This T cell receptor (beta chain) was retrieved from a study of human T cells and chemical hapten exposure. Individual cDNA molecules had unique molecular identifiers attached to them by the library. TCRdb used MiXCR to reprocess the RACE reads, holding one entry per CDR3 protein. This sample has nearly 350,000 distinct CDR3 sequences, with 5.5% to 8% found just once. Documented time point: patch test 1, 2 weeks after DPC sensitization. The treatment is: therapeutic diphenylcyclopropenone sensitization with weekly scalp DPC. On this clonotype: It may be a read error: a sequence one base away is much more abundant.

CDR3 length: 17 residues. Germline V lookup: CDR1 SGHRS, CDR2 YFSETQ. J gave up 1 base and V 0 bases, and 8 bases lay outside the gene matches. The sample was whole blood, taken in connection with sensitization to the hapten diphenylcyclopropenone (DPC). This clonotype was obtained from a woman aged 18-35 years with alopecia areata. Some clones in this sample may be carry-over from other donors' samples. The J gene is TRBJ2-3, the V gene TRBV5-1, with 7 bases lining up with TRBD2. The CDR3 sequence: CASSLAEASGRTDTQYF. The CDR3 bases are TGCGCCAGCAGCTTGGCCGAGGCTAGCGGCCGCACAGATACGCAGTATTTT.